The text below deals with one TCR beta chain. Its antigen is unknown. Germline-derived CDR1 and CDR2 are SGHAT and FQNNGV. The CDR3 sequence is 15 residues long. Trimming took off 2 bases at V and 6 bases at J, with 11 bases between the two ends. These data come from a study of T cell responses to AZD1222 COVID-19 vaccine. The overall study: Doses given second, at about 4 or about 12 weeks, were pooled. The study, taken as a whole, reports: It should be noted that donors were predominantly white British and more often female, and clonal diversity was possibly underestimated. Only 5 or 6 people who got AZD1222 tested seropositive at baseline.

Generated by immunoSEQ multiplex PCR, the TCRdb table keeps only in-frame clones and is missing some. The sample records approximately 110,000 clones, 86% being singletons. Sequencing was performed on peripheral blood, taken on day 0 of AZD1222 vaccination. The clonotype was recovered from an adult in good health. V and J are TRBV11-2 and TRBJ1-6; tentative D call: TRBD1 (5 bases). For the CDR3, the DNA is TGTGCCAGCAGCTTATTTGGGGACCCTAATTCACCCCTCCACTTT. Translation: CASSLFGDPNSPLHF.